Following are 26 T cell receptor beta chains from one sample sequenced in a study of vaccination effects on CD4 cells after COVID-19. These receptors' targets are unknown. It was after around eleven days of culture that CD4+ T cells were isolated. BNT162b2 vaccine or mRNA-1273 vaccine was given to participants in two doses. Assay: immunoSEQ multiplex PCR; the TCRdb copy retains only in-frame clones and omits some. In the table there are approximately 37,000 clones, about two thirds of which are singletons. The sample here was CD4+ T cells from PBMCs cultured without peptide, taken after COVID-19 vaccination. The receptors here all came from a human donor who received a COVID-19 vaccine.

This sequence joins TRBV12-3 or TRBV12-4 and TRBJ1-5; D is undetermined. This CDR3 is built from 13 residues. Trimming removed 3 bases from V and 4 bases from J, with 7 bases in between. CDR3 region: CASSFGFNQPQHF. DNA of the CDR3: TGTGCCAGCAGTTTCGGGTTTAATCAGCCCCAGCATTTT.

This chain uses TRBV5-4 with TRBJ1-2, with D unresolved. V was pared by 6 bases and J by 0 bases, with 15 bases between. Germline V gene sequence: CDR1 SGHNT, CDR2 YYREEE (reference sequence). The length of the CDR3 is 15 residues. As DNA, the CDR3 is TGTGCCAGCACACGTGGAGGAGTAGCTAACTATGGCTACACCTTC. This encodes CASTRGGVANYGYTF. Looking up the rest from reference TRBV5-4 and TRBJ1-2 gives the full variable domain: ETGVTQSPTHLIKTRGQQVTLRCSSQSGHNTVSWYQQALGQGPQFIFQYYREEENGRGNFPPRFSGLQFPNYSSELNVNALELDDSALYLCASTRGGVANYGYTFGSGTRLTVV.

This clone qualifies as medium-sized. The rearrangement links TRBV4-1 to TRBJ2-7; 10 bases are shared with TRBD2. This CDR3 comprises 18 residues. V shed 2 bases and J 4 bases; nucleotides not matched to a gene: 14. From germline, CDR1 is MGHRA and CDR2 YSYEKL. The CDR3 spells CASSQRTSGTTTGYEQYF. The CDR3 region has the DNA TGCGCCAGCAGCCAACGGACTAGCGGAACAACCACCGGGTACGAGCAGTACTTC.

V and J are TRBV5-4 and TRBJ2-3; 9 bases are shared with TRBD1. This CDR3 comprises 14 residues. CDR1 is SGHNT and CDR2 is YYREEE in the germline V gene (reference sequence). V lost 1 base, J lost 5 bases, and 2 bases stayed unmatched. The CDR3 DNA reads as TGTGCCAGCAGCTTGACAGGGGGCGAAGATACGCAGTATTTT. The encoded protein is CASSLTGGEDTQYF.

The chain is built from TRBV5-6 and TRBJ1-4, with TRBD1 matching 8 bases. With V trimmed by 3 bases and J by 7 bases, 5 bases remained unmatched. CDR1 is SGHDT and CDR2 is YYEEEE in the germline V gene. This CDR3 spans 14 amino acids. CDR3 sequence (DNA): TGTGCCAGCAGCTCATACAGGGGGGCTGAAAAACTGTTTTTT. It codes for CASSSYRGAEKLFF.

The CDR3 DNA reads TGTGCTAGTGGTTTGGGGGCAGGGCGCCTTAATGAAAAACTGTTTTTT. This sequence encodes CASGLGAGRLNEKLFF. The V call is TRBV12-5, the J call TRBJ1-4, with D possibly being TRBD1 (5 bases). V shed 1 base and J shed 4 bases, with 13 bases lying between them. CDR1 and CDR2 from the germline V gene are LGHNT and FRNRAP. The CDR3 length is 16 residues.

The rearrangement links TRBV11-2 to TRBJ2-7; 7 nucleotides line up with TRBD2. Germline CDR1 is SGHAT and CDR2 is FQNNGV. CDR3 length: 15 residues. Trimming cost V 5 bases and J 1 base; bases outside gene matches: 8. The CDR3 DNA reads as TGTGCCAGCAGCCCCCGACTAGCAGAGTCCTACGAGCAGTACTTC. Its translation is CASSPRLAESYEQYF.

The V gene is TRBV7-9, the J gene TRBJ1-2, with no clear D. Germline V gene lookup returns CDR1 SEHNR and CDR2 FQNEAQ (reference sequence). There are 14 residues in the CDR3. Trimming stripped 1 base from V and 0 bases from J, with 6 bases between. The DNA of the CDR3 is TGTGCCAGCAGCTTAGGAGTAGCTAACTATGGCTACACCTTC. Protein product: CASSLGVANYGYTF.

The J gene is TRBJ2-1, the V gene TRBV27; D is ambiguous. V gave up 1 base and J gave up 0 bases, with 7 bases separating them. CDR3 size: 15 residues. Germline CDR1 and CDR2: MNHEY and SMNVEV (reference sequence). CDR3 sequence reads: CASSLFPSSYNEQFF. The CDR3, as DNA: TGTGCCAGCAGTTTATTCCCATCCTCCTACAATGAGCAGTTCTTC.

The chain joins TRBV12-3 or TRBV12-4 to TRBJ1-5; D is undetermined. V lost 0 bases, J lost 6 bases, and 3 bases lay in between. The CDR3 sequence is 12 residues long. The CDR3 region is CASSLASQPQHF. DNA for the CDR3: TGTGCCAGCAGTTTAGCCAGTCAGCCCCAGCATTTT.

The rearrangement uses TRBV10-1 and TRBJ2-1; 9 bases are shared with TRBD2. Per germline, CDR1 WNHNN and CDR2 SYGVQD (reference sequence). Losses at the gene ends were 1 base for V and 5 bases for J; bases not matched to a gene: 6. CDR3 length: 16 amino acids. The CDR3: CASSEYSGGINNEQFF. The CDR3 nucleotides read TGCGCCAGCAGTGAGTATAGCGGGGGTATCAACAATGAGCAGTTCTTC.

The chain is built from TRBV5-1 and TRBJ2-1; D is unresolved. V lost 4 bases, J lost 9 bases, and 8 bases lay in between. The CDR3 runs 11 residues. Germline V lookup: CDR1 SGHRS, CDR2 YFSETQ. The DNA of the CDR3 is TGCGCCAGCAGCGGTGGTTCTGAGCAGTTCTTC. Translated, it gives CASSGGSEQFF. Drawing the rest from reference TRBV5-1 and TRBJ2-1, the complete variable domain is KAGVTQTPRYLIKTRGQQVTLSCSPISGHRSVSWYQQTPGQGLQFLFEYFSETQRNKGNFPGRFSGRQFSNSRSEMNVSTLELGDSALYLCASSGGSEQFFGPGTRLTVL.

This chain uses TRBV5-1 with TRBJ2-2; TRBD1 aligns across 8 bases. The V gene's germline CDR1 is SGHRS and CDR2 YFSETQ. CDR3 size: 17 residues. Trimming at V came to 6 bases and at J to 8 bases, leaving 18 bases not matched to a gene. CDR3 protein: CASKQMEQSQGAGELFF. CDR3 in DNA: TGCGCCAGCAAGCAAATGGAGCAATCTCAGGGGGCAGGGGAGCTGTTTTTT.

As regards this clone: The junction differs from germline at one of its ends, possibly a read error. The chain is built from TRBV4-2 and TRBJ1-3, with 7 nucleotides matching TRBD1. Germline CDR1 LGHNA, CDR2 YNFKEQ. CDR3 length: 16 amino acids. CDR3 region: CASSKEGGMIGNTIYF. CDR3 DNA sequence: TGTGCCAGCAGCAAAGAAGGGGGCATGATTGGAAACACCATATATTTT.

V gene TRBV6-5 combines with J gene TRBJ1-2; D is ambiguous. V lost 6 bases and J lost 6, with 17 bases in between. This CDR3 is 14 amino acids long. Germline lookup yields CDR1 MNHEY and CDR2 SVGAGI. In nucleotides, the CDR3 is TGTGCCAGCAGCCAACCGACCGTATCGGATGGCTACACCTTC. This gives the protein CASSQPTVSDGYTF.

V usage is TRBV18 and J usage is TRBJ2-7; tentatively, D is TRBD1 (6 bases). The CDR3 length is 11 residues. Trimming pared 5 bases from V and 5 bases from J, leaving 7 bases between. CDR1 KGHSH and CDR2 LQKENI come from the germline V gene. The CDR3: CASSNRDEQYF. CDR3 bases: TGTGCCAGCTCAAACAGGGACGAGCAGTACTTC.

This sequence joins TRBV19 and TRBJ2-2; TRBD1 agrees at 7 bases. Germline CDR1 reads LNHDA; CDR2 reads SQIVND (reference sequence). V lost 8 bases to trimming and J lost 0 bases; unmatched junction nucleotides: 6. CDR3 length: 15 residues. CDR3 nucleotide sequence: TGTGCCAGTCTTACCGGGACAGCGAACACCGGGGAGCTGTTTTTT. The encoded protein is CASLTGTANTGELFF.

There are a few counts of this clone. The V call is TRBV3-1 (or the pseudogene TRBV3-2), the J call TRBJ1-5; D might be TRBD1 (5 bases). Per the germline V gene, CDR1 is LGHDT and CDR2 is YNNKEL (reference sequence). The CDR3 consists of 14 residues. The V and J ends lost 1 base and 6 bases respectively, with 10 bases between them. CDR3 in DNA: TGTGCCAGCAGCCAAGGCGGGGGAGGTCAGCCCCAGCATTTT. Translating it yields CASSQGGGGQPQHF.

The chain has TRBV5-1 and TRBJ1-6, with no clear D. V shed 1 base and J shed 5 bases, with 10 bases lying between them. The CDR3 spans 15 residues. Germline-derived CDR1 and CDR2 are SGHRS and YFSETQ. The CDR3 is CASSLLGNDNSPLHF. The CDR3, as DNA: TGCGCCAGCAGCTTGTTGGGCAACGATAATTCACCCCTCCACTTT.

This chain uses TRBV5-6 with TRBJ2-3; D could derive from TRBD1 or TRBD2 (5 bases each). The CDR3 loop spans 14 amino acids. Trimming removed 2 bases from V and 3 bases from J, with 10 bases in between. Germline V gives CDR1 SGHDT, CDR2 YYEEEE. The DNA of the CDR3 is TGTGCCAGCAGCTTCCCCGGGGCGACAGATACGCAGTATTTT. Its translation: CASSFPGATDTQYF. Using reference TRBV5-6 and TRBJ2-3 for the parts outside the CDR3, the full variable domain is DAGVTQSPTHLIKTRGQQVTLRCSPKSGHDTVSWYQQALGQGPQFIFQYYEEEERQRGNFPDRFSGHQFPNYSSELNVNALLLGDSALYLCASSFPGATDTQYFGPGTRLTVL.

V and J are TRBV6-5 and TRBJ2-5; TRBD2 aligns across 12 bases. The V gene end was trimmed by 5 bases and the J gene end by 6 bases; junction bases not matched to a gene: 7. The CDR3 loop spans 15 amino acids. Germline CDR1 reads MNHEY; CDR2 reads SVGAGI. This CDR3 reads CASSPLAGGLKTQYF. The CDR3 region has the DNA TGTGCCAGCAGTCCACTAGCGGGGGGTCTGAAGACCCAGTACTTC.

This rearrangement joins TRBV6-5 to TRBJ1-2; D gene ambiguous. Trimming pared 5 bases from V and 7 bases from J, leaving 11 bases between. The CDR3 covers 12 residues. Per germline, CDR1 MNHEY and CDR2 SVGAGI. The DNA of the CDR3 is TGTGCCAGCAGTCGAGGGCTAATTGGCTACACCTTC. This sequence encodes CASSRGLIGYTF.

V gene TRBV7-2 combines with J gene TRBJ1-4; 10 bases match TRBD1. Trimming removed 5 bases from V and 5 bases from J; junction bases left unmatched: 11. The germline V gene encodes CDR1 SGHTA and CDR2 FQGNSA. The CDR3 is made up of 17 amino acids. CDR3 in amino acids: CASSLGQGITMNEKLFF. In DNA form, the CDR3 reads TGTGCCAGCAGCCTGGGACAGGGGATAACGATGAATGAAAAACTGTTTTTT.

The chain joins TRBV12-3 or TRBV12-4 to TRBJ2-1; D is ambiguous. V lost 5 bases to trimming and J lost 9 bases, with 14 bases between them. The length of the CDR3 is 13 residues. As DNA, the CDR3 is TGTGCCAGCAGTATAATGTTAAGGAGTGAGCAGTTCTTC. This gives the protein CASSIMLRSEQFF.

CDR3 nucleotide sequence: TGCGCCAGCAGCTTCTCTAGCTCTGGGGCCAACGTCCTGACTTTC. Protein sequence: CASSFSSSGANVLTF. V is TRBV5-1 and J is TRBJ2-6; the D is unclear. This CDR3 comprises 15 residues. V dropped 2 bases and J dropped 0 bases, with 6 bases sitting between them. CDR1 and CDR2 from the germline V gene are SGHRS and YFSETQ.

The V and J genes are TRBV29-1 and TRBJ1-2; D not resolved. Trimming cost V 3 bases and J 8 bases, with 4 bases left between them. The germline CDR1 and CDR2 sequences are SQVTM and ANQGSEA. The CDR3 is 9 amino acids. As DNA, the CDR3 is TGCAGCGTTGACCAGGGCTACACCTTC. Amino acid sequence: CSVDQGYTF.